The present T cell receptor (beta chain) was sequenced within a study of blood T cell repertoires in COVID-19. From germline, CDR1 is SGHNT and CDR2 YYREEE (reference sequence). CDR3 size: 17 residues. Trimming cost V 5 bases and J 5 bases; bases outside gene matches: 15. This table comes from immunoSEQ multiplex PCR, and its TCRdb copy is limited to in-frame clones, with some not included. The sample includes about 110,000 clones, approximately 88% of them seen just once. Material for sequencing was peripheral blood. The chain couples TRBV5-4 to TRBJ1-1; 10 bases match TRBD1. The sequence derives from a human donor in a cohort sampled during active COVID-19. CDR3 residues: CASSMGQGTPGGTEAFF. CDR3 nucleotide sequence: TGTGCCAGCAGTATGGGACAGGGGACCCCTGGGGGGACTGAAGCTTTCTTT.